The TCR beta chain described here comes from a study of shared clonotypes between healthy human individuals. Broader study findings: Naive subsets generally exceeded memory subsets in estimated richness.

Repertoires were generated with immunoSEQ multiplex PCR, while TCRdb's copy carries only in-frame clones and drops some. The sample has about 960,000 clones, 76% seen once. Points on this clone: The antigen is undetermined. Other DNA sequences in the same sample also yield this CDR3.

Germline V lookup: CDR1 MNHEY, CDR2 SMNVEV (reference sequence). The CDR3 has 14 amino acids. Trimming took 3 bases from V and 5 from J; bases not matched to a gene: 3. This clonotype was obtained from a man aged 18 to 30 in good health. The specimen sequenced was memory CD4+ T cells sorted from blood. The subset denotes: CD45RA-negative fraction. The rearrangement uses TRBV27 and TRBJ1-4; 7 bases line up with TRBD1. The CDR3 DNA reads TGTGCCAGCAGTTTTGGACAGGCGAATGAAAAACTGTTTTTT. Protein sequence: CASSFGQANEKLFF.